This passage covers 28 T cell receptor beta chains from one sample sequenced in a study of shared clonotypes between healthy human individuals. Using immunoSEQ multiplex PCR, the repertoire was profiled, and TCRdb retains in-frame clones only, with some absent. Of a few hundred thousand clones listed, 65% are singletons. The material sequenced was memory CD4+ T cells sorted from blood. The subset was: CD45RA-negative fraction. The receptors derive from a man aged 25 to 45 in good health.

CDR3 residues: CASSIGTFLNTEAFF. The CDR3 coding sequence is TGTGCCAGCAGCATTGGTACATTCCTAAACACTGAAGCTTTCTTT. The chain uses TRBV9 and TRBJ1-1; D uncertain. The V end was cut by 4 bases, the J end by 2 bases, with 15 bases between. CDR3 length: 15 residues. CDR1 and CDR2 from the germline V gene are SGDLS and YYNGEE.

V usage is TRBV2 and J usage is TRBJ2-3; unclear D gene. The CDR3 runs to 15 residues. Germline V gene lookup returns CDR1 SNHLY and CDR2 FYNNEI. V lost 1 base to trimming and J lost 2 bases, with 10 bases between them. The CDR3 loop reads CASSEGQATTDTQYF. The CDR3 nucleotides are TGTGCCAGCAGTGAAGGGCAGGCTACCACAGATACGCAGTATTTT.

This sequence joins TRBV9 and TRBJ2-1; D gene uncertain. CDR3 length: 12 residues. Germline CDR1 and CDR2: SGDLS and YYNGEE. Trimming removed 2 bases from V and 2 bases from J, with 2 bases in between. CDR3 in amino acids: CASSVTYNEQFF. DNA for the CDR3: TGTGCCAGCAGCGTCACCTACAATGAGCAGTTCTTC.

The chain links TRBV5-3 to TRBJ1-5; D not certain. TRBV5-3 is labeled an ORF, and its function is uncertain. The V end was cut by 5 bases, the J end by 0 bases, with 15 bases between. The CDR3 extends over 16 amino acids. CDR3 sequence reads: CARRKPRGDSNQPQHF. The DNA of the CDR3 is TGTGCCAGAAGGAAACCCCGGGGAGATAGCAATCAGCCCCAGCATTTT.

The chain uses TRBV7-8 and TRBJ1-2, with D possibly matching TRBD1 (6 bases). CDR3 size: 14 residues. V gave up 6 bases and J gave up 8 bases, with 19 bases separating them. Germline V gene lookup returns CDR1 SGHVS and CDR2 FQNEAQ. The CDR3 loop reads CASSKGVGARGYTF. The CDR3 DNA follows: TGTGCCAGCAGTAAAGGAGTGGGGGCGCGAGGCTACACCTTC.

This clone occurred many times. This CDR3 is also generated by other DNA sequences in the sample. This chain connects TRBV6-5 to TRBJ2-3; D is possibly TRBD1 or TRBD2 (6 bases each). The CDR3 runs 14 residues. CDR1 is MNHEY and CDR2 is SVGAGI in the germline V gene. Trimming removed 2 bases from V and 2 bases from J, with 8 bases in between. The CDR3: CASSYRGPTDTQYF. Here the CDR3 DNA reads TGTGCCAGCAGTTACCGGGGGCCCACAGATACGCAGTATTTT.

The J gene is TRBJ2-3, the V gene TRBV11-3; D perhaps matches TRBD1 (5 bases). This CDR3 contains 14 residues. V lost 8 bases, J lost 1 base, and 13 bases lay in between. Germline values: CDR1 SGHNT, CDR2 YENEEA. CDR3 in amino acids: CASAPGRGTDTQYF. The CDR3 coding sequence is TGTGCCAGCGCCCCGGGCAGGGGCACAGATACGCAGTATTTT.

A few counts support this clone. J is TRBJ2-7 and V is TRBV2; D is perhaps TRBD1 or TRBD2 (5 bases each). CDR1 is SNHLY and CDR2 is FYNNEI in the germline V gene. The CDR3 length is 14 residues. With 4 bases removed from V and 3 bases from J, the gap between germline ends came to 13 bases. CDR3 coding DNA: TGTGCCAGCAGTGCACAGGAGGTTAGCTACGAGCAGTACTTC. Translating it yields CASSAQEVSYEQYF.

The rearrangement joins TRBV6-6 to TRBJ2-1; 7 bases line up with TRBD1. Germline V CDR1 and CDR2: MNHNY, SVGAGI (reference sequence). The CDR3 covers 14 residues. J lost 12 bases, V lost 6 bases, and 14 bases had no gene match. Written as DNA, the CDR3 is TGTGCCAGCAGACACGGGACAGACCTGGGTGGGCAGTTCTTC. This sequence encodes CASRHGTDLGGQFF.

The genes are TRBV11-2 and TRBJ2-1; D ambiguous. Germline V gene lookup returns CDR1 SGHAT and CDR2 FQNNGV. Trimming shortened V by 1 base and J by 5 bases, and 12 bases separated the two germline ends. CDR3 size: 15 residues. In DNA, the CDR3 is TGTGCCAGCAGCTTAGCCCGTGACGTTAACAATGAGCAGTTCTTC. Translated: CASSLARDVNNEQFF.

This CDR3 is CASSPQRGRWNEQFF. The CDR3 nucleotides read TGTGCCAGCAGCCCCCAACGAGGAAGGTGGAATGAGCAGTTCTTC. The chain links TRBV9 to TRBJ2-1; D remains unclear. CDR3 length equals 15 residues. Germline assignment: CDR1 SGDLS and CDR2 YYNGEE. Trimming left V 4 bases short and J 7 bases short, with 18 bases between.

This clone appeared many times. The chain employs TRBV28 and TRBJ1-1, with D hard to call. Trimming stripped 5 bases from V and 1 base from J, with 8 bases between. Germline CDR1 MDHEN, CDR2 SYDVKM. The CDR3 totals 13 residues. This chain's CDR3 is CASSRYKNTEAFF. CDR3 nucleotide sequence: TGTGCCAGCAGTCGATACAAGAACACTGAAGCTTTCTTT.

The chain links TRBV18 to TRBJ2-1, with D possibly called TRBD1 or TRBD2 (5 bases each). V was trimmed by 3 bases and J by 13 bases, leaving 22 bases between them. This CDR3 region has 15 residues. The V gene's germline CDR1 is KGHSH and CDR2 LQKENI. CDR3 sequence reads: CASSPTSGTHPTQFF. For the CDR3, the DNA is TGTGCCAGCTCACCGACCTCCGGGACCCACCCTACCCAGTTCTTC.

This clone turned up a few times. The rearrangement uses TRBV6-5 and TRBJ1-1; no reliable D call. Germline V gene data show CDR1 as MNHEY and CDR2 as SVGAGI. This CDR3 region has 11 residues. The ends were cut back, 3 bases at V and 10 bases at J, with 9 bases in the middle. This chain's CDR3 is CASSYGMGAFF. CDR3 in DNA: TGTGCCAGCAGTTATGGGATGGGAGCTTTCTTT.

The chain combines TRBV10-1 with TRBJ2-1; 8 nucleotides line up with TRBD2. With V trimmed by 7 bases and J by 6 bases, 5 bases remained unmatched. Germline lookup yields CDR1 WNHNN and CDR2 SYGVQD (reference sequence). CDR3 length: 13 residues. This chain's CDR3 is CASMAGTSNEQFF. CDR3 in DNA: TGCGCCAGCATGGCCGGGACTAGCAATGAGCAGTTCTTC.

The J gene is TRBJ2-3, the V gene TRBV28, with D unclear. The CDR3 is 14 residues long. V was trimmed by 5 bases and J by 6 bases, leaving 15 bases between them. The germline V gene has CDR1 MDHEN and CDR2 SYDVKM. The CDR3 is CASSPPGSRDTQYF. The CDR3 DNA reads TGTGCCAGCAGTCCCCCAGGATCCCGGGATACGCAGTATTTT. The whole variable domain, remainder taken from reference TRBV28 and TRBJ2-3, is DVKVTQSSRYLVKRTGEKVFLECVQDMDHENMFWYRQDPGLGLRLIYFSYDVKMKEKGDIPEGYSVSREKKERFSLILESASTNQTSMYLCASSPPGSRDTQYFGPGTRLTVL.

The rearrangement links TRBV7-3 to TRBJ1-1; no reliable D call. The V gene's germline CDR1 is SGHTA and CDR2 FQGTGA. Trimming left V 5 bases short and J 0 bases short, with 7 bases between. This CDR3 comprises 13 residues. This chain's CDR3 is CASSVRMNTEAFF. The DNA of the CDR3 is TGTGCCAGCAGCGTTAGGATGAACACTGAAGCTTTCTTT.

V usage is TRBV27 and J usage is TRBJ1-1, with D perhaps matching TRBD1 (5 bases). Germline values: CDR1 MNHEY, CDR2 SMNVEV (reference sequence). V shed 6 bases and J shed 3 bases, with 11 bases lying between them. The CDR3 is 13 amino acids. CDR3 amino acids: CASRGVWDTEAFF. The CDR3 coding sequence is TGTGCCAGCAGAGGGGTTTGGGACACTGAAGCTTTCTTT.

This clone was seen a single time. CDR3 loop: CASSQQGEGFTSQYF. CDR3 coding DNA: TGCGCCAGCAGCCAACAAGGGGAGGGCTTTACGAGTCAGTACTTC. This chain uses TRBV4-3 with TRBJ2-7; 7 positions agree with TRBD2. V was clipped by 2 bases and J by 10 bases; unmatched bases: 14. The CDR3 consists of 15 residues. The germline gives CDR1 LGHNA, CDR2 YSLEER.

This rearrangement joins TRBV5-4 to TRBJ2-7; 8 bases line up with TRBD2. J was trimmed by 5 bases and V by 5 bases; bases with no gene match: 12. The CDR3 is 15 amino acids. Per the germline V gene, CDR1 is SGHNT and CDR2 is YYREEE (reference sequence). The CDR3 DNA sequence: TGTGCCAGCAGGGCTAACAGCGGGGGTTCGGACGAGCAGTACTTC. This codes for CASRANSGGSDEQYF.

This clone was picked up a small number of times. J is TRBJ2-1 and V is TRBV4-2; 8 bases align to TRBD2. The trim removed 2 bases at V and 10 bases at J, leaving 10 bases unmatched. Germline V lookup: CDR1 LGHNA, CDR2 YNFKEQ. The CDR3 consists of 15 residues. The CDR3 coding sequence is TGTGCCAGCAGCCAAATAACGGGAGGGCCGCAAGAGCAGTTCTTC. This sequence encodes CASSQITGGPQEQFF.

The CDR3 spells CASSLTTTSGGYYNEQFF. The CDR3 DNA sequence: TGTGCCAGCAGCTTAACGACGACTAGCGGGGGATACTACAATGAGCAGTTCTTC. V gene TRBV5-4 combines with J gene TRBJ2-1; 12 nucleotides match TRBD2. Germline V gene data show CDR1 as SGHNT and CDR2 as YYREEE (reference sequence). J lost 3 bases, V lost 2 bases, and 9 bases had no gene match. This CDR3 is 18 amino acids long.

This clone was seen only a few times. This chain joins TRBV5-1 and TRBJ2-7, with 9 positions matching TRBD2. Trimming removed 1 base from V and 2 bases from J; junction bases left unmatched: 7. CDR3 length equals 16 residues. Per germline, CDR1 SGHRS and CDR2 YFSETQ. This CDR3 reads CASSLPSSGTTYEQYF. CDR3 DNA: TGCGCCAGCAGCTTGCCATCTAGCGGGACTACCTACGAGCAGTACTTC. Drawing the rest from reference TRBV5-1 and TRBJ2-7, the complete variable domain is KAGVTQTPRYLIKTRGQQVTLSCSPISGHRSVSWYQQTPGQGLQFLFEYFSETQRNKGNFPGRFSGRQFSNSRSEMNVSTLELGDSALYLCASSLPSSGTTYEQYFGPGTRLTVT.

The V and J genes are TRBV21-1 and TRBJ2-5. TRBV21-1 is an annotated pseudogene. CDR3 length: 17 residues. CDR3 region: CASTIGTASRYQETQYF. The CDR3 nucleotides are TGTGCCAGCACCATTGGGACCGCTTCCCGGTACCAAGAGACCCAGTACTTC.

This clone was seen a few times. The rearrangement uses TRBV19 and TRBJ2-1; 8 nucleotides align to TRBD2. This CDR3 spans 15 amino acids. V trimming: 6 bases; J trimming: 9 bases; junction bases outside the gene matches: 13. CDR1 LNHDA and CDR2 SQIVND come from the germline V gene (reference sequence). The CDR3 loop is CASRIIGLAGAEQFF. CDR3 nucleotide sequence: TGTGCCAGTAGGATAATAGGACTAGCTGGGGCTGAGCAGTTCTTC.

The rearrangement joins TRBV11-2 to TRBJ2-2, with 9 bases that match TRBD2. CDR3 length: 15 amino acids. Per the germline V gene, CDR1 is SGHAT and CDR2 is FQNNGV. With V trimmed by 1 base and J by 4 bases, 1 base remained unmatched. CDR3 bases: TGTGCCAGCAGCTTAGTAGCGGGGGCCACCGGGGAGCTGTTTTTT. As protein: CASSLVAGATGELFF.

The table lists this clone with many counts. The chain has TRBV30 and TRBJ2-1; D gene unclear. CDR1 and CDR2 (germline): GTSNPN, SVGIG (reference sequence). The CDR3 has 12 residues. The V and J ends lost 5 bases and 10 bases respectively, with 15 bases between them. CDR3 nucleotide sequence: TGTGCCTGGTCTGTCGGGCGAGGCGAGCAGTTCTTC. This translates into CAWSVGRGEQFF.

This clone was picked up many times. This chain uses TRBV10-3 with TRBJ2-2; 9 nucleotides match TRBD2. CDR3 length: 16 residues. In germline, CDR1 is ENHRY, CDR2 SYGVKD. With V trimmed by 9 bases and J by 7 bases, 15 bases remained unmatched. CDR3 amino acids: CAMERGDSRTGGELFF. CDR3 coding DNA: TGTGCCATGGAGCGGGGGGACAGCAGAACAGGCGGGGAGCTGTTTTTT.